The entry that follows covers one T cell receptor beta chain sequence. Its antigen is unidentified. The sample originates from a study of vaccination effects on CD4 cells after COVID-19. TCRdb keeps only in-frame clones here, not all; method: immunoSEQ multiplex PCR. The sample includes 57,000 or so clones, under 85% of them seen just once. The germline V and J ends were trimmed by 7 bases and 4 bases, with 16 bases remaining between them. This CDR3 has 14 amino acids. Germline values: CDR1 LNHDA, CDR2 SQIVND (reference sequence). Once cultured for roughly ten days, the cells underwent separation to obtain CD4+ T cells. Everyone in the study got two shots of either the BNT162b2 or mRNA-1273 vaccine.

The sample consisted of CD4+ T cells from PBMCs cultured without peptide, taken after COVID-19 vaccination. This sequence was found in a human donor who received a COVID-19 vaccine. The genes are TRBV19 and TRBJ1-1; D remains unclear. The chain's CDR3 is CASTTTRTGTEAFF. CDR3 sequence (DNA): TGTGCCAGTACCACTACCCGGACGGGCACTGAAGCTTTCTTT.